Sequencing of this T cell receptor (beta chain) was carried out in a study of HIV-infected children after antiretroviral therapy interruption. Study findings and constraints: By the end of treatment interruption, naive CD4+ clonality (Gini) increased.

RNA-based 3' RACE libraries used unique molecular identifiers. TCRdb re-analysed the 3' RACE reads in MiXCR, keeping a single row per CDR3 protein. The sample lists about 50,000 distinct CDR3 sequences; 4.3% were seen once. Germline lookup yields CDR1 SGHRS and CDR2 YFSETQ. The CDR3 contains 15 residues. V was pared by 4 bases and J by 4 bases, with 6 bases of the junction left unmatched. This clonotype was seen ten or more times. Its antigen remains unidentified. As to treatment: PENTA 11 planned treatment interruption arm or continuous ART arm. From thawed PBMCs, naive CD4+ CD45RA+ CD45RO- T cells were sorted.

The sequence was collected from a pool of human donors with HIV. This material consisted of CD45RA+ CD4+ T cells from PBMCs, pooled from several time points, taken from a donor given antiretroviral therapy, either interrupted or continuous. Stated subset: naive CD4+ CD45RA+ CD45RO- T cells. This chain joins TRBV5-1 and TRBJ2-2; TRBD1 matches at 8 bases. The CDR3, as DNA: TGCGCCAGCAGCCCGGGACAGGTCAGCACCGGGGAGCTGTTTTTT. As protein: CASSPGQVSTGELFF.